These 8 T cell receptor beta chains came from one sample sequenced in a study of blood T cell repertoires in COVID-19. Using immunoSEQ multiplex PCR, the repertoire was profiled, and TCRdb retains in-frame clones only, with some absent. The sample yields about 200,000 clones, 86% seen once. Sequenced: PBMCs or T cells enriched from blood (not recorded which). All receptors derive from a man in his forties with acute COVID-19.

This chain connects TRBV7-9 to TRBJ2-2; weak D call: TRBD2 (5 bases). Trimming shortened V by 5 bases and J by 2 bases, and 15 bases separated the two germline ends. Germline V CDR1 and CDR2: SEHNR, FQNEAQ (reference sequence). The CDR3 loop spans 16 amino acids. The CDR3 sequence: CASSPDGLRNTGELFF. Written as DNA, the CDR3 is TGTGCCAGCAGCCCGGACGGACTGAGAAACACCGGGGAGCTGTTTTTT.

This clone has a single count. The J gene is TRBJ2-7, the V gene TRBV6-5, with 8 bases aligning to TRBD2. Germline CDR1 is MNHEY and CDR2 is SVGAGI. The CDR3 spans 14 residues. V lost 7 bases, J lost 3 bases, and 8 bases stayed unmatched. In DNA, the CDR3 is TGTGCCAGCACCCTAGCGGGTACGAACTACGAGCAGTACTTC. Residues: CASTLAGTNYEQYF.

The chain is built from TRBV11-2 and TRBJ2-7; D gene ambiguous. Trimming removed 1 base at V and 6 bases at J, with 13 bases between. Germline CDR1 SGHAT, CDR2 FQNNGV. The CDR3 is 14 amino acids. DNA of the CDR3: TGTGCCAGCAGCTTAGGACCGATGTCGGGCGAGCAGTACTTC. This encodes CASSLGPMSGEQYF.

CDR3 nucleotide sequence: TGCGCCAGCAGCTTGGACAGGGTTGGCACCGGGGAGCTGTTTTTT. Encoded protein: CASSLDRVGTGELFF. This rearrangement joins TRBV5-1 to TRBJ2-2, with a possible D match to TRBD1 (6 bases). Deletions cut 0 bases from V and 4 bases from J, with 10 bases between. CDR1 and CDR2 from the germline V gene are SGHRS and YFSETQ. CDR3 length: 15 amino acids.

V usage is TRBV10-1 and J usage is TRBJ2-7; TRBD2 aligns across 13 bases. This CDR3 region has 18 residues. After removal of 5 bases from V and 5 bases from J, the junction contained 15 bases not matched to a gene. From germline, CDR1 is WNHNN and CDR2 SYGVQD (reference sequence). The CDR3, as DNA: TGCGCCAGCAGTCCGTTGACTAGCGGGAGGAGGTCCCCCCACGAGCAGTACTTC. Encoded protein: CASSPLTSGRRSPHEQYF.

The chain links TRBV5-8 to TRBJ1-2; D gene uncertain. CDR1 and CDR2 from the germline V gene are SGHTS and YDEGEE. The CDR3 runs 13 residues. Trimming removed 3 bases from V and 6 bases from J, with 12 bases in between. DNA for the CDR3: TGTGCCAGCAGCTCTCCCGGGAGCGATGGCTACACCTTC. This codes for CASSSPGSDGYTF.

The chain uses TRBV3-1 (or the pseudogene TRBV3-2) and TRBJ1-1, with 8 bases aligning to TRBD1. In germline, CDR1 is LGHDT, CDR2 YNNKEL (reference sequence). After removal of 4 bases from V and 6 bases from J, the junction contained 10 bases not matched to a gene. This CDR3 has 15 residues. The CDR3 DNA sequence: TGTGCCAGCAGCCGGAAGACAGGGGTCTCCCCTGAAGCTTTCTTT. Translation gives CASSRKTGVSPEAFF.

This sequence joins TRBV29-1 and TRBJ2-1, with 15 bases identical to TRBD2. In germline, CDR1 is SQVTM, CDR2 ANQGSEA. After removal of 3 bases from V and 7 bases from J, the junction contained 13 bases not matched to a gene. The CDR3 runs 18 residues. The CDR3 coding sequence is TGCAGCGTTGATACTAGAGGGACTAGCGGGAGGTGGGCAAATGAGCAGTTCTTC. This encodes CSVDTRGTSGRWANEQFF.